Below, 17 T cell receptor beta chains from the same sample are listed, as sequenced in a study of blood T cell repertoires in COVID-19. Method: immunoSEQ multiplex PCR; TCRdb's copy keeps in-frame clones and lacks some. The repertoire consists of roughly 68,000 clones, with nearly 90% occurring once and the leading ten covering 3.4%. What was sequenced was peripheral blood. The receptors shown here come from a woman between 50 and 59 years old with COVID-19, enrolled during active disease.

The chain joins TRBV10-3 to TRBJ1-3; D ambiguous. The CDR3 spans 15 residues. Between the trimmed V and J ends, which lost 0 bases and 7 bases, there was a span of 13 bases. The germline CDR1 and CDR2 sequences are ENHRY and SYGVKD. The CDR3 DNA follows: TGTGCCATCAGTGAGTCGAGGCCCAGTGGGAACACCATATATTTT. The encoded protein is CAISESRPSGNTIYF.

The CDR3: CATSRDGELGTDTQYF. CDR3 bases: TGTGCCACCAGCAGAGATGGTGAGCTTGGCACAGATACGCAGTATTTT. J is TRBJ2-3 and V is TRBV15; no reliable D call. The V end was cut by 0 bases, the J end by 1 base, with 11 bases between. CDR1 and CDR2 (germline): LNHNV, YYDKDF (reference sequence). This CDR3 contains 16 residues.

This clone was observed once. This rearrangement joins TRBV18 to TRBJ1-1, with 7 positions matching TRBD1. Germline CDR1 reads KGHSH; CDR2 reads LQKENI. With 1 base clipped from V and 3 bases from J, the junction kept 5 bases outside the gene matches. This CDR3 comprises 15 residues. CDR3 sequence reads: CASSPRGQPDTEAFF. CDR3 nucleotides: TGTGCCAGCTCACCACGGGGACAGCCGGACACTGAAGCTTTCTTT.

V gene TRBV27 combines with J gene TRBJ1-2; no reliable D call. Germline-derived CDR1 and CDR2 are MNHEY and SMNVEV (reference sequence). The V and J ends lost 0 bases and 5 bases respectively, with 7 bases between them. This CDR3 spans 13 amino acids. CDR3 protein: CASSLSSTYGYTF. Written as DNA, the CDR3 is TGTGCCAGCAGTTTATCGTCTACTTATGGCTACACCTTC.

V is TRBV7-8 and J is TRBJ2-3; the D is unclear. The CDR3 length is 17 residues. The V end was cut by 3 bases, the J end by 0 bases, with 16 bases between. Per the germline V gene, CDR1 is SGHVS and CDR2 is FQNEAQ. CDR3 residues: CASSFALLADSTDTQYF. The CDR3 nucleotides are TGTGCCAGCAGCTTCGCACTCTTAGCAGATAGCACAGATACGCAGTATTTT.

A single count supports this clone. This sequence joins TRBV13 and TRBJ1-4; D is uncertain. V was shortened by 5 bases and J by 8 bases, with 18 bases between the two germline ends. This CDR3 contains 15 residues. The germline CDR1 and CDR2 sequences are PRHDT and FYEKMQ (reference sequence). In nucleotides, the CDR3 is TGTGCCAGCAGCCGCTACGGGGTAGGTGAAGAAAAACTGTTTTTT. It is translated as CASSRYGVGEEKLFF. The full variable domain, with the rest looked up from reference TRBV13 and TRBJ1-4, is AAGVIQSPRHLIKEKRETATLKCYPIPRHDTVYWYQQGPGQDPQFLISFYEKMQSDKGSIPDRFSAQQFSDYHSELNMSSLELGDSALYFCASSRYGVGEEKLFFGSGTQLSVL.

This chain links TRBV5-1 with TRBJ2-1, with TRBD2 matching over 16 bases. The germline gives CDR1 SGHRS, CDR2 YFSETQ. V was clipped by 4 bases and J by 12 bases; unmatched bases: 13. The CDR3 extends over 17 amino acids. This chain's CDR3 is CASSAPGLAGGPVGQFF. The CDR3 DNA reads TGCGCCAGCAGCGCGCCGGGACTAGCGGGAGGGCCGGTCGGGCAGTTCTTC.

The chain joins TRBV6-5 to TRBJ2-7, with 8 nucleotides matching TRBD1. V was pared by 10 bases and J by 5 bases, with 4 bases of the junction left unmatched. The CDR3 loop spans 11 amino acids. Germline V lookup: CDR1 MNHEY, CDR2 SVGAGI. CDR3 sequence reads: CATRQGHEQYF. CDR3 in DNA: TGTGCCACCCGACAGGGGCACGAGCAGTACTTC.

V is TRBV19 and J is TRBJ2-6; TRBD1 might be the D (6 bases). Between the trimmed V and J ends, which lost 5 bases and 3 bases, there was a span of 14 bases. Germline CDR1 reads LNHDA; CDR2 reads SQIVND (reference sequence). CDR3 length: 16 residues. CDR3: CASSGIDRLGANVLTF. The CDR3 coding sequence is TGTGCCAGTAGTGGGATCGACAGGCTTGGGGCCAACGTCCTGACTTTC.

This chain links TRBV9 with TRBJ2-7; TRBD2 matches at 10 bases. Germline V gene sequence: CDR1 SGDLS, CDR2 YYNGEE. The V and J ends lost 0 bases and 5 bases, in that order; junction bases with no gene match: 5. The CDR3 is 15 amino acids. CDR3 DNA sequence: TGTGCCAGCAGCGTAGGGCTAGCGGGAGCTCACGAGCAGTACTTC. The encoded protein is CASSVGLAGAHEQYF.

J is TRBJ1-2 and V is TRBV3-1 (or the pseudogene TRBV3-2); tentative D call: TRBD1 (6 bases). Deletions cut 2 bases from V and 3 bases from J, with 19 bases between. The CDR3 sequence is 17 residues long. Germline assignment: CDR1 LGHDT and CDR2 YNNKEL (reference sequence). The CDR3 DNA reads TGTGCCAGCAGCCAAAGGGCTAGACAGGTTAGCGACTATGGCTACACCTTC. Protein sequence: CASSQRARQVSDYGYTF.

This CDR3 reads CASSNRDSGNWGNEQFF. CDR3 coding DNA: TGTGCCAGCAGTAACCGGGATAGCGGGAATTGGGGAAATGAGCAGTTCTTC. The rearrangement uses TRBV6-2 or TRBV6-3 and TRBJ2-1; 8 bases align to TRBD2. There are 17 residues in the CDR3. After removal of 5 bases from V and 7 bases from J, the junction contained 16 bases not matched to a gene. The V gene's germline CDR1 is MNHEY and CDR2 SVGEGT.

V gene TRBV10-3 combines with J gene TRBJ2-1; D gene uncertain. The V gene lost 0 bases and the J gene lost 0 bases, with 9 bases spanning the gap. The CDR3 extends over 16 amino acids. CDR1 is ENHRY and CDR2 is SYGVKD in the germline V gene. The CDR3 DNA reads TGTGCCATCAGTGAGTCCCAGGAACGCTCCTACAATGAGCAGTTCTTC. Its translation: CAISESQERSYNEQFF.

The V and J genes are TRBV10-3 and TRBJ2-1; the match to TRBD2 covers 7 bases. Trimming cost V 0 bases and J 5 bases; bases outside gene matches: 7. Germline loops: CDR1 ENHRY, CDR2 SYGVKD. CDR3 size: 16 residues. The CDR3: CAISESSSGQDNEQFF. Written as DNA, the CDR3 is TGTGCCATCAGTGAGTCATCTAGCGGCCAGGACAATGAGCAGTTCTTC.

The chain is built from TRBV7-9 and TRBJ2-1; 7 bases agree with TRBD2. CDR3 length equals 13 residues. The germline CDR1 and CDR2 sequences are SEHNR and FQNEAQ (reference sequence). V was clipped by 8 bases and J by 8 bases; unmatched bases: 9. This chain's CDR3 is CASSGGSGYEQFF. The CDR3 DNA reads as TGTGCCAGCTCGGGCGGGAGCGGATATGAGCAGTTCTTC.

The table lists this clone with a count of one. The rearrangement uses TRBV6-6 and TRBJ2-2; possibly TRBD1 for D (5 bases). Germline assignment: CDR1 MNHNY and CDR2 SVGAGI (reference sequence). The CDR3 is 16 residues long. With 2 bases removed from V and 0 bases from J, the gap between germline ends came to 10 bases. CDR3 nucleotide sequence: TGTGCCAGCAGTTACGGTGGGGCCGCGAACACCGGGGAGCTGTTTTTT. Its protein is CASSYGGAANTGELFF.

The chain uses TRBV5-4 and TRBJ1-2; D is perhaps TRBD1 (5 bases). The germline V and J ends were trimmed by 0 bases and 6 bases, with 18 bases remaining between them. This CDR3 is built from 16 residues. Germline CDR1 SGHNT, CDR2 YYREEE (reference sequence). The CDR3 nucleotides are TGTGCCAGCAGCTTGGGACTGGGGCCAGCATGGGATGGCTACACCTTC. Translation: CASSLGLGPAWDGYTF. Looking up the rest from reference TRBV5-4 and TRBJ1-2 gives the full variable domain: ETGVTQSPTHLIKTRGQQVTLRCSSQSGHNTVSWYQQALGQGPQFIFQYYREEENGRGNFPPRFSGLQFPNYSSELNVNALELDDSALYLCASSLGLGPAWDGYTFGSGTRLTVV.